This T cell receptor (beta chain) stems from a study of blood T cell repertoires in COVID-19. Study at large: The United States, Italy and Spain supplied acute and convalescent COVID-19 samples.

The CDR3 contains 16 residues. V was clipped by 3 bases and J by 4 bases; unmatched bases: 9. Germline V gene lookup returns CDR1 SGHRS and CDR2 YFSETQ. Authors' methods: Amplification of reference gene primers was used by the study to estimate nucleated cell counts. Using immunoSEQ multiplex PCR, the repertoire was profiled, and TCRdb retains in-frame clones only, with some absent. V, J and clone size derive from that table, while D and trimming were established from the DNA sequence. The table includes 90,000 to 130,000 clones, about 88% detected once. This clonotype originated in a human donor in a cohort sampled during active COVID-19. The rearrangement links TRBV5-1 to TRBJ2-2; 7 bases are shared with TRBD2. The sequenced sample consisted of peripheral blood. CDR3 in amino acids: CASSSSGGSFTGELFF. In DNA, the CDR3 is TGCGCCAGCAGCTCCTCGGGGGGTTCCTTCACCGGGGAGCTGTTTTTT.